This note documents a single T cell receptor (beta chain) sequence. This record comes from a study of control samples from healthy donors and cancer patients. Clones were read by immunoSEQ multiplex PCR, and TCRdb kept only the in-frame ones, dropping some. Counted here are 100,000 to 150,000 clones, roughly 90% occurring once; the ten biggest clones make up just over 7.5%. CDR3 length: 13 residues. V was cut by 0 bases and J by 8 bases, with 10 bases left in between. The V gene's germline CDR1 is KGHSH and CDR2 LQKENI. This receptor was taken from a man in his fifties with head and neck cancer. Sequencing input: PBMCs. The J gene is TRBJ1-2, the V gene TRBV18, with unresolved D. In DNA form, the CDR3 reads TGTGCCAGCTCACCACCGGATGGTCCGGGCTACACCTTC. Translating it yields CASSPPDGPGYTF.